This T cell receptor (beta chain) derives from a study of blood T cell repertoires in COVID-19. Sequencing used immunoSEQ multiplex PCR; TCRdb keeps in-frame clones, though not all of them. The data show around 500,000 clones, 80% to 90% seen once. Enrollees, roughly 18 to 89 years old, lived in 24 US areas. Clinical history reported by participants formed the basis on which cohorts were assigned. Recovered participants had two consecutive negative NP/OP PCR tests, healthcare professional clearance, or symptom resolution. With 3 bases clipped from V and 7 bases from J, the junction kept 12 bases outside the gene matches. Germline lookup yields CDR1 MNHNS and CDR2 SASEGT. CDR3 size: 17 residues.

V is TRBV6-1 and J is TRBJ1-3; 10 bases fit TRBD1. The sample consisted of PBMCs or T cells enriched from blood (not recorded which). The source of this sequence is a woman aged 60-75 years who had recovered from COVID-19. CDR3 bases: TGTGCCAGCAGTGAGGGCTTGGGACAGGGGCTGAGGAACACCATATATTTT. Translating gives CASSEGLGQGLRNTIYF.